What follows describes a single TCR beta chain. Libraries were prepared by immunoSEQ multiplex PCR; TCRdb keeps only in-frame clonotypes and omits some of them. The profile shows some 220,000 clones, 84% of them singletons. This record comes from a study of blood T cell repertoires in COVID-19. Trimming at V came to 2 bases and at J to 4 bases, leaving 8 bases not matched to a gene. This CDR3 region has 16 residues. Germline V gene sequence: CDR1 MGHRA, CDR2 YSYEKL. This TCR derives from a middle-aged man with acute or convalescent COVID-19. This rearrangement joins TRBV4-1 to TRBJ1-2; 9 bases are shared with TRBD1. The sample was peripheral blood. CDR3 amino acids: CASSQSRDRDGYGYTF. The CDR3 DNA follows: TGCGCCAGCAGCCAAAGTAGGGACAGGGACGGCTATGGCTACACCTTC.